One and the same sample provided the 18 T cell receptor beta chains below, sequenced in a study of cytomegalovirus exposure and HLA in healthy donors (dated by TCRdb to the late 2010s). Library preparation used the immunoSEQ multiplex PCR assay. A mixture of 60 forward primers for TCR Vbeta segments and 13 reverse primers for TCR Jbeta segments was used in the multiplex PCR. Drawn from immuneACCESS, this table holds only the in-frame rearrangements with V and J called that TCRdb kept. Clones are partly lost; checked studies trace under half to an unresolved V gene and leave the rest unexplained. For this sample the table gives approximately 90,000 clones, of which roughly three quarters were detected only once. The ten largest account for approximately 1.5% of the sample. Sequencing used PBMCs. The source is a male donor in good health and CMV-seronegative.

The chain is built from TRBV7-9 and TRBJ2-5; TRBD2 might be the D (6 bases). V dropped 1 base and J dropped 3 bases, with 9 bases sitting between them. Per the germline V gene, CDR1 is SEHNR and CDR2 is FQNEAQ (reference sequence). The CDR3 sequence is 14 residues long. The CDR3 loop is CASSLVAGKETQYF. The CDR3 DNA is TGTGCCAGCAGCTTAGTTGCGGGGAAAGAGACCCAGTACTTC.

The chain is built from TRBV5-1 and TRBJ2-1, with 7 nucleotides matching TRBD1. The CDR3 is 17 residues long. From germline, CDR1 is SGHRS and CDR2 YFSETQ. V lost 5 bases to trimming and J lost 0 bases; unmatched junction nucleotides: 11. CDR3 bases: TGCGCCAGCAGGGGCCGAACGGGACAGCCCTCCTACAATGAGCAGTTCTTC. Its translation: CASRGRTGQPSYNEQFF.

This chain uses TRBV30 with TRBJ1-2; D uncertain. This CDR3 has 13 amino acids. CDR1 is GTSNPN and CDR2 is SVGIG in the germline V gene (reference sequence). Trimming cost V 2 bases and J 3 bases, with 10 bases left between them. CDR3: CAWSPNRDYGYTF. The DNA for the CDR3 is TGTGCCTGGAGTCCGAACAGAGACTATGGCTACACCTTC.

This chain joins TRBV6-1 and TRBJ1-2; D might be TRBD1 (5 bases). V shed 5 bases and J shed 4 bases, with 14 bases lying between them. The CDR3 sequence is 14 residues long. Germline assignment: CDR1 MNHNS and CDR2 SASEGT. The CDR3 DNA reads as TGTGCCAGCAGTCCGGTGGGGGGATTCTATGGCTACACCTTC. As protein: CASSPVGGFYGYTF.

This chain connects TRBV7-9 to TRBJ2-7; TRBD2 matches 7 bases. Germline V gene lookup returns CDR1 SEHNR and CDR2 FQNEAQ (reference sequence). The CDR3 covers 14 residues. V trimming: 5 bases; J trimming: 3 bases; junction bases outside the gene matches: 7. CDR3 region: CASSSDKRDYEQYF. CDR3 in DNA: TGTGCCAGCAGCAGTGATAAGCGGGACTACGAGCAGTACTTC.

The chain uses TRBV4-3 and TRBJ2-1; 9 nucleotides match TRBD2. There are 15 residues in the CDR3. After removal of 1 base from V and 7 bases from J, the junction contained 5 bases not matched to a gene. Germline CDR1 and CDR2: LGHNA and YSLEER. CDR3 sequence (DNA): TGCGCCAGCAGCCAAGTAGCGGGAGTCGGGAATGAGCAGTTCTTC. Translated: CASSQVAGVGNEQFF.

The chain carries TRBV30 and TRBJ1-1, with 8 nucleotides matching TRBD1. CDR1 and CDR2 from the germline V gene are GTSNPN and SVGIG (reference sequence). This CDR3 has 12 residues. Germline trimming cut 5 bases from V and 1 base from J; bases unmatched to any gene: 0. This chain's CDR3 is CAWGQGNTEAFF. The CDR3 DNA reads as TGTGCCTGGGGACAGGGGAACACTGAAGCTTTCTTT.

This chain's CDR3 is CASSFLDRGHEQYF. Written as DNA, the CDR3 is TGTGCCAGCAGTTTTTTGGACAGGGGACACGAGCAGTACTTC. The chain combines TRBV28 with TRBJ2-7; 9 bases map to TRBD1. The V and J ends lost 3 bases and 5 bases, in that order; junction bases with no gene match: 5. CDR3 length: 14 amino acids. Germline CDR1 reads MDHEN; CDR2 reads SYDVKM.

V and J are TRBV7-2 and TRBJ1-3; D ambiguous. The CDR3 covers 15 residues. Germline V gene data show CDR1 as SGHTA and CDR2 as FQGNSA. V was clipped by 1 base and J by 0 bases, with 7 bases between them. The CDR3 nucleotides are TGTGCCAGCAGCTTAGGATCCGGCTCTGGAAACACCATATATTTT. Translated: CASSLGSGSGNTIYF.

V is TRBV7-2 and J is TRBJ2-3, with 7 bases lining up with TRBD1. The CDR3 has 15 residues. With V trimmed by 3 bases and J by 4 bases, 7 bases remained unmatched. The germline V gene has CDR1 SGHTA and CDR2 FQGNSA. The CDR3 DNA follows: TGTGCCAGCAGCTTGAGGGGACAGCCGGCAGATACGCAGTATTTT. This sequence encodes CASSLRGQPADTQYF.

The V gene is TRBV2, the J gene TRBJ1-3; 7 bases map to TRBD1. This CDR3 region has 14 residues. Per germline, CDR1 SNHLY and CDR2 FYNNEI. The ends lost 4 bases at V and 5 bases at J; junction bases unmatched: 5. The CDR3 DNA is TGTGCCAGCAGTGTGGTACAGGGGAGAAACACCATATATTTT. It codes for CASSVVQGRNTIYF.

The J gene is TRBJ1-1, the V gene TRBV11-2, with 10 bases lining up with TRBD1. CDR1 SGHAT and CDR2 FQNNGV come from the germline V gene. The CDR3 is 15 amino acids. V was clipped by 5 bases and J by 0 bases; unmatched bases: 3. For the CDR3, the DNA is TGTGCCAGCAGCCCGGACAGGGGGATGAACACTGAAGCTTTCTTT. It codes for CASSPDRGMNTEAFF.

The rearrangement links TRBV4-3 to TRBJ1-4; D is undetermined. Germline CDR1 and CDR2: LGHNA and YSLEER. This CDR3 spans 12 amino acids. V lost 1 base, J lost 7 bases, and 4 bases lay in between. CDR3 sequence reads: CASSQVREKLFF. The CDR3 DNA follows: TGCGCCAGCAGCCAAGTTCGTGAAAAACTGTTTTTT.

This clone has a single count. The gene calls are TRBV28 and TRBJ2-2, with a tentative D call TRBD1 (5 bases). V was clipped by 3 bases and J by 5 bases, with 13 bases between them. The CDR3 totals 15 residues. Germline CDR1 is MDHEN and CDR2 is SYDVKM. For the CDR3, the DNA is TGTGCCAGCAGTTTTTATAGGGGCGCGACCGGGGAGCTGTTTTTT. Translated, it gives CASSFYRGATGELFF.

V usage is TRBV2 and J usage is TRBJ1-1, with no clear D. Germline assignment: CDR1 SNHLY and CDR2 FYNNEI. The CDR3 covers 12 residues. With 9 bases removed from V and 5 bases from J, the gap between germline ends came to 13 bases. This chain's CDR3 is CASNSGKTEAFF. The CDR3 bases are TGTGCCAGTAATTCGGGAAAGACTGAAGCTTTCTTT.

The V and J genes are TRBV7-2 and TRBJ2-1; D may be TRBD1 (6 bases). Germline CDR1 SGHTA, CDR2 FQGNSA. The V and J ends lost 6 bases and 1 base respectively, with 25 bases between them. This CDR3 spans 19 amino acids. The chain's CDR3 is CASRSIGQLESGSYNEQFF. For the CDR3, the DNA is TGTGCCAGCAGGTCAATCGGACAGTTGGAATCTGGTTCCTACAATGAGCAGTTCTTC. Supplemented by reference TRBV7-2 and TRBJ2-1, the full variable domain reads GAGVSQSPSNKVTEKGKDVELRCDPISGHTALYWYRQSLGQGLEFLIYFQGNSAPDKSGLPSDRFSAERTGGSVSTLTIQRTQQEDSAVYLCASRSIGQLESGSYNEQFFGPGTRLTVL.

CDR3 amino acids: CASSPHIGNTIYF. Here the CDR3 DNA reads TGTGCCAGCAGCCCCCACATTGGAAACACCATATATTTT. This sequence joins TRBV7-2 and TRBJ1-3; D not resolved. There are 13 residues in the CDR3. Germline lookup yields CDR1 SGHTA and CDR2 FQGNSA. V was cut by 5 bases and J by 3 bases, with 8 bases left in between.

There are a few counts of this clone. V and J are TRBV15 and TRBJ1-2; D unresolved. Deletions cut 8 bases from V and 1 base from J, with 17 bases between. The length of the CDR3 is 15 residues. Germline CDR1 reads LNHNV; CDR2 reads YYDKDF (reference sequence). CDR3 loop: CATFSTRESNYGYTF. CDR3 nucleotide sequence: TGTGCCACCTTTTCTACGCGTGAGAGTAACTATGGCTACACCTTC.